The clone carrying this T cell receptor beta chain was counted at least ten times. Its antigen is unknown. The sample comes from a study of regulatory T cells in long-lasting Graves disease. Whole-study findings and limits: Lower TCR diversity characterized persistent Graves' patients relative to newly diagnosed patients. Persistent disease preferred TRBV28, TRBJ1-2 and TRBJ2-5.

Libraries of TCR beta came from iRepertoire HTBI primers plus Arm-PCR of CDR3 regions. Each CDR3 protein is one row after TCRdb ran MiXCR on the multiplex PCR reads. The sample has roughly 400,000 distinct CDR3 sequences, under 25% seen once. As for time point: persistent/refractory GD, antithyroid drugs over 5 years with positive TRAb. From RNA extracted from PBMCs, the TCR library was made. In each case, Graves' disease was diagnosed per American Thyroid Association guidelines. The CDR3 runs 16 residues. CDR1 and CDR2 from the germline V gene are MDHEN and SYDVKM. Trimming at V came to 8 bases and at J to 1 base, leaving 9 bases not matched to a gene.

Sequencing used peripheral blood mononuclear cells (PBMCs), obtained when the disease was refractory, from a patient treated with antithyroid drugs. The TCR was taken from a female donor with Graves disease. The genes are TRBV28 and TRBJ2-7; 12 bases agree with TRBD2. The CDR3 region has the DNA TGTGCCAGCGCCAGGACTAGCGGGACGATTTCCTACGAGCAGTACTTC. Translation gives CASARTSGTISYEQYF.